The 7 T cell receptor beta chains below were found in one sample sequenced in a study of sequential checkpoint blockade in melanoma. As for treatment: randomized to nivolumab then ipilimumab (arm A) or the reverse (arm B). Here immunoSEQ multiplex PCR was the method, and the copy in TCRdb shows in-frame clones only, minus some. The sample contains about 17,000 clones, approximately 80% of which appear only once. The sample in question was CD8+ T cells sorted from blood (inferred from file names), obtained from a patient given nivolumab and ipilimumab in sequence. These receptors all come from a human donor with melanoma.

This sequence joins TRBV19 and TRBJ2-1; D gene unclear. CDR1 is LNHDA and CDR2 is SQIVND in the germline V gene (reference sequence). The CDR3 consists of 13 residues. V was shortened by 6 bases and J by 4 bases, with 10 bases between the two germline ends. The CDR3 DNA follows: TGTGCCAGTAGCGCTGCACGGTACAATGAGCAGTTCTTC. Translating it yields CASSAARYNEQFF. Full variable domain (remainder filled in from reference TRBV19 and TRBJ2-1): DGGITQSPKYLFRKEGQNVTLSCEQNLNHDAMYWYRQDPGQGLRLIYYSQIVNDFQKGDIAEGYSVSREKKESFPLTVTSAQKNPTAFYLCASSAARYNEQFFGPGTRLTVL.

The chain recombines TRBV27 with TRBJ2-4, with D perhaps TRBD2 (6 bases). Germline CDR1 reads MNHEY; CDR2 reads SMNVEV (reference sequence). The CDR3 consists of 16 residues. The germline V and J ends were trimmed by 2 bases and 0 bases, with 11 bases remaining between them. The CDR3 bases are TGTGCCAGCAGTTTAGGGGGGAGCCTAGCCAAAAACATTCAGTACTTC. It translates to CASSLGGSLAKNIQYF.

This clone has only one observation. The chain combines TRBV7-2 with TRBJ2-3, with 8 bases lining up with TRBD2. The CDR3 contains 15 residues. CDR1 is SGHTA, CDR2 FQGNSA, per germline. J lost 3 bases, V lost 1 base, and 3 bases had no gene match. The CDR3 sequence: CASSLGTSLTDTQYF. DNA of the CDR3: TGTGCCAGCAGCTTAGGGACTAGCCTTACAGATACGCAGTATTTT. The full variable domain, in which reference TRBV7-2 and TRBJ2-3 provide the parts outside the CDR3, is GAGVSQSPSNKVTEKGKDVELRCDPISGHTALYWYRQSLGQGLEFLIYFQGNSAPDKSGLPSDRFSAERTGGSVSTLTIQRTQQEDSAVYLCASSLGTSLTDTQYFGPGTRLTVL.

The CDR3 DNA follows: TGTGCCAGCAGCCCTGACACGGGAACGGGCGAGCAGTACTTC. Its protein is CASSPDTGTGEQYF. The chain employs TRBV7-8 and TRBJ2-7, with D possibly TRBD2 on 5 matching bases. The CDR3 contains 14 residues. CDR1 SGHVS and CDR2 FQNEAQ come from the germline V gene. The ends were cut back, 5 bases at V and 6 bases at J, with 17 bases in the middle. Complete variable domain (other parts from reference TRBV7-8 and TRBJ2-7): GAGVSQSPRYKVAKRGQDVALRCDPISGHVSLFWYQQALGQGPEFLTYFQNEAQLDKSGLPSDRFFAERPEGSVSTLKIQRTQQEDSAVYLCASSPDTGTGEQYFGPGTRLTVT.

The genes are TRBV5-1 and TRBJ1-2, with 7 bases that match TRBD1. Trimming removed 2 bases from V and 0 bases from J; junction bases left unmatched: 10. Germline V gene lookup returns CDR1 SGHRS and CDR2 YFSETQ. The CDR3 totals 17 residues. DNA for the CDR3: TGCGCCAGCAGCTTTGAGGGGGCTGCCCACGCTAACTATGGCTACACCTTC. Encoded protein: CASSFEGAAHANYGYTF.

The chain combines TRBV6-5 with TRBJ1-2; D is uncertain. V was shortened by 3 bases and J by 2 bases, with 10 bases between the two germline ends. The length of the CDR3 is 14 residues. CDR1 is MNHEY, CDR2 SVGAGI, per germline. CDR3 DNA: TGTGCCAGCAGTTATTCCCGAGGGAACTATGGCTACACCTTC. Amino acids: CASSYSRGNYGYTF.

This clone was picked up one time. The chain joins TRBV30 to TRBJ1-1; possible D gene TRBD1, 5 bases. V was trimmed by 1 base and J by 5 bases, leaving 14 bases between them. Germline assignment: CDR1 GTSNPN and CDR2 SVGIG (reference sequence). The CDR3 totals 14 residues. The CDR3: CAWSDGAGKTEAFF. In DNA, the CDR3 is TGTGCCTGGAGTGATGGGGCAGGGAAAACTGAAGCTTTCTTT.